Below are 25 T cell receptor beta chains sequenced from a single sample in a study of CXCR3-negative and CXCR3-positive naive CD8 T cells. Findings and limits, study-wide: CXCR3-positive naive cells carried more hydrophobic TRB CDR3s than CXCR3-negative ones.

Their target antigens are unknown. The study made its TRB cDNA libraries by 5' RACE, adding UMI labels. Following a re-call of the 5' RACE reads, TCRdb has one entry per CDR3 protein and lacks DNA. In total, the table holds about 110,000 distinct CDR3 sequences. Sample: naive CXCR3+ CD8+ T cells from blood. Subset defined: CD45RO-CCR7+CD27+CD95- naive CD8+ T cells expressing CXCR3 (TNR3+). The receptors derive from a human donor in good health. Some clones in this sample may be carry-over from other donors' samples.

The J gene is TRBJ2-1, the V gene TRBV29-1; TCRdb picks TRBD2, but there is no DNA to check that call. Germline V CDR1 and CDR2: SQVTM, ANQGSEA. This CDR3 region has 15 residues. CDR3 region: CSVETSGRSYNEQFF.

The chain employs TRBV7-9 and TRBJ2-5; the D call from TCRdb, TRBD1, cannot be confirmed without DNA. Germline CDR1 SEHNR, CDR2 FQNEAQ (reference sequence). The CDR3 spans 16 residues. CDR3: CASSPPTGGLGETPYF.

This chain uses TRBV29-1 with TRBJ2-5; TCRdb names TRBD2, which stays unverified in the absence of DNA. The CDR3 is 15 amino acids. CDR1 is SQVTM and CDR2 is ANQGSEA in the germline V gene. The chain's CDR3 is CSAKLAGGPGETQYF.

The CDR3 sequence: CASSKSARRELFF. This chain joins TRBV21-1 and TRBJ2-2; TCRdb gives TRBD2 as the D gene, but with no DNA this cannot be confirmed. TRBV21-1 is reported as a pseudogene. The length of the CDR3 is 13 residues.

V usage is TRBV5-1 and J usage is TRBJ2-3; TCRdb indicates TRBD2, and absent DNA this call remains unverified. The CDR3 spans 14 residues. From germline, CDR1 is SGHRS and CDR2 YFSETQ. CDR3 loop: CASSYDGPEDTQYF.

The chain has TRBV11-2 and TRBJ2-7; absent DNA, TCRdb's TRBD2 call cannot be checked. This CDR3 has 12 residues. Germline CDR1 and CDR2: SGHAT and FQNNGV. The CDR3 spells CASSRLSGGKYF. The whole variable domain, filled in from reference TRBV11-2 and TRBJ2-7, reads EAGVAQSPRYKIIEKRQSVAFWCNPISGHATLYWYQQILGQGPKLLIQFQNNGVVDDSQLPKDRFSAERLKGVDSTLKIQPAKLEDSAVYLCASSRLSGGKYFGPGTRLTVT.

The J gene is TRBJ2-7, the V gene TRBV10-3; without DNA, the TCRdb call of TRBD2 cannot be checked. There are 15 residues in the CDR3. Germline V gene sequence: CDR1 ENHRY, CDR2 SYGVKD. The CDR3 sequence is CAIKGEGESSYEQYF.

The chain uses TRBV29-1 and TRBJ2-7; absent DNA, TCRdb's TRBD2 call cannot be checked. This CDR3 is 11 amino acids long. From germline, CDR1 is SQVTM and CDR2 ANQGSEA. Here the CDR3 reads CSVLEGYEQYF.

J is TRBJ1-5 and V is TRBV15. The CDR3 loop spans 16 amino acids. Germline values: CDR1 LNHNV, CDR2 YYDKDF (reference sequence). The CDR3 loop reads CATSRGRDLSNQPQHF.

V usage is TRBV7-6 and J usage is TRBJ2-1; the D call of TRBD2 rests on TCRdb alone, since no DNA is present to check it. The CDR3 contains 14 residues. The germline gives CDR1 SGHVS, CDR2 FNYEAQ. CDR3 sequence reads: CASSFSIGGNEQFF.

V gene TRBV29-1 combines with J gene TRBJ1-4. CDR1 is SQVTM, CDR2 ANQGSEA, per germline. The CDR3 consists of 12 residues. The CDR3 is CSSFRGNEKLFF. Full variable domain (remainder filled in from reference TRBV29-1 and TRBJ1-4): SAVISQKPSRDICQRGTSLTIQCQVDSQVTMMFWYRQQPGQSLTLIATANQGSEATYESGFVIDKFPISRPNLTFSTLTVSNMSPEDSSIYLCSSFRGNEKLFFGSGTQLSVL.

The V gene is TRBV6-1, the J gene TRBJ1-2; TCRdb indicates TRBD1, and absent DNA this call remains unverified. Germline CDR1 MNHNS, CDR2 SASEGT. There are 18 residues in the CDR3. The CDR3 here is CASGTWEAGGPTSYGYTF.

The V and J genes are TRBV5-1 and TRBJ2-1. The germline gives CDR1 SGHRS, CDR2 YFSETQ. The length of the CDR3 is 14 residues. CDR3 protein: CASSPLPGTDEQFF.

The V gene is TRBV29-1, the J gene TRBJ2-3. The germline gives CDR1 SQVTM, CDR2 ANQGSEA. The CDR3 loop spans 12 amino acids. CDR3 in amino acids: CSVDGLADTQYF.

V gene TRBV7-6 combines with J gene TRBJ2-5; the D call of TRBD1 rests on TCRdb alone, since no DNA is present to check it. The CDR3 contains 15 residues. Germline CDR1 and CDR2: SGHVS and FNYEAQ. CDR3 sequence reads: CASSLAWGSGETQYF.

The chain uses TRBV20-1 and TRBJ2-7; TCRdb's D call, TRBD2, is unchecked because there is no DNA. This CDR3 spans 17 amino acids. Per the germline V gene, CDR1 is DFQATT and CDR2 is SNEGSKA (reference sequence). This CDR3 is CSARASLLRAFSYEQYF.

The rearrangement links TRBV18 to TRBJ2-7; TCRdb indicates TRBD2, and absent DNA this call remains unverified. There are 13 residues in the CDR3. Germline V gene sequence: CDR1 KGHSH, CDR2 LQKENI. The CDR3 here is CASSPGLSYEQYF.

The chain joins TRBV28 to TRBJ2-7. The germline V gene encodes CDR1 MDHEN and CDR2 SYDVKM. This CDR3 spans 14 amino acids. The CDR3 loop is CASSFNQGEDEQYF.

This chain joins TRBV10-3 and TRBJ1-1; the TCRdb call, TRBD1, lacks DNA for checking. The CDR3 covers 13 residues. The germline V gene encodes CDR1 ENHRY and CDR2 SYGVKD. CDR3 sequence: CAISGGLSTEAFF.

The gene calls are TRBV5-6 and TRBJ2-3; TCRdb's D gene call, TRBD2, goes unchecked for lack of DNA. Germline V CDR1 and CDR2: SGHDT, YYEEEE. The CDR3 loop spans 16 amino acids. The CDR3 protein is CASSGRPADITDTQYF. Using reference TRBV5-6 and TRBJ2-3 for the parts outside the CDR3, the full variable domain is DAGVTQSPTHLIKTRGQQVTLRCSPKSGHDTVSWYQQALGQGPQFIFQYYEEEERQRGNFPDRFSGHQFPNYSSELNVNALLLGDSALYLCASSGRPADITDTQYFGPGTRLTVL.

The rearrangement links TRBV5-6 to TRBJ2-7. Germline V gene sequence: CDR1 SGHDT, CDR2 YYEEEE. The length of the CDR3 is 15 residues. This CDR3 reads CASSLPSGVSYEQYF.

The chain combines TRBV6-5 with TRBJ2-7; the D call from TCRdb, TRBD1, cannot be confirmed without DNA. CDR3 length: 14 residues. Germline-derived CDR1 and CDR2 are MNHEY and SVGAGI. This chain's CDR3 is CASSYSYDRDEQYF.

The CDR3 loop is CASSASGGGADTQYF. The chain combines TRBV9 with TRBJ2-3; TCRdb outputs TRBD2, but without DNA this stays unchecked. The CDR3 spans 15 residues. Germline CDR1 is SGDLS and CDR2 is YYNGEE. Full variable domain (rest looked up from reference TRBV9 and TRBJ2-3): DSGVTQTPKHLITATGQRVTLRCSPRSGDLSVYWYQQSLDQGLQFLIQYYNGEERAKGNILERFSAQQFPDLHSELNLSSLELGDSALYFCASSASGGGADTQYFGPGTRLTVL.

This chain uses TRBV7-9 with TRBJ2-7; TCRdb gives TRBD2 as the D gene, but with no DNA this cannot be confirmed. The germline V gene has CDR1 SEHNR and CDR2 FQNEAQ (reference sequence). The CDR3 spans 14 residues. The CDR3 protein is CASSDRERDYEQYF.

The chain uses TRBV20-1 and TRBJ2-5; the D call from TCRdb, TRBD2, cannot be confirmed without DNA. The CDR3 runs 15 residues. Germline V gene data show CDR1 as DFQATT and CDR2 as SNEGSKA (reference sequence). The CDR3 loop is CSAREWRESRETQYF.